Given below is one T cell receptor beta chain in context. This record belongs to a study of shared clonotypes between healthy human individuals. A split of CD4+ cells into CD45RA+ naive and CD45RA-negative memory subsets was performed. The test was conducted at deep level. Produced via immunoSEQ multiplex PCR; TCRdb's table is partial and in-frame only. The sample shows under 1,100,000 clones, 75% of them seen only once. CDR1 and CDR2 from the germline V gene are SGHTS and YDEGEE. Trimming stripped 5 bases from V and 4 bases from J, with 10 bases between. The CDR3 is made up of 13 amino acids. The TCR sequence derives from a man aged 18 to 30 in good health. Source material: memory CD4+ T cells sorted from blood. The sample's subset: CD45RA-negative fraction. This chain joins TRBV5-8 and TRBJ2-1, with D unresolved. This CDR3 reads CASRSTRYNEQFF. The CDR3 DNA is TGTGCCAGCAGATCAACACGGTACAATGAGCAGTTCTTC.